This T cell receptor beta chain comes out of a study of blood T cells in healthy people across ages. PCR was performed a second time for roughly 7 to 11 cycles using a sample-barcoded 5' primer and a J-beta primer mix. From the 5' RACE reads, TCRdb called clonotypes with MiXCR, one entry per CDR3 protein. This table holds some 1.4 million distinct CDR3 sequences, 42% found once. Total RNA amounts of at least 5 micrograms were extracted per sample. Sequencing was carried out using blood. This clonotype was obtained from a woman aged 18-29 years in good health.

CDR3 in DNA: TGTGCCAGCAGCCCAGGACAGTGGAGCTCCTATAATTCACCCCTCCACTTT. Residues: CASSPGQWSSYNSPLHF. The J gene is TRBJ1-6, the V gene TRBV28, with D possibly TRBD1 on 6 matching bases. Trimming pared 6 bases from V and 0 bases from J, leaving 15 bases between. The CDR3 runs to 17 residues. Germline values: CDR1 MDHEN, CDR2 SYDVKM.